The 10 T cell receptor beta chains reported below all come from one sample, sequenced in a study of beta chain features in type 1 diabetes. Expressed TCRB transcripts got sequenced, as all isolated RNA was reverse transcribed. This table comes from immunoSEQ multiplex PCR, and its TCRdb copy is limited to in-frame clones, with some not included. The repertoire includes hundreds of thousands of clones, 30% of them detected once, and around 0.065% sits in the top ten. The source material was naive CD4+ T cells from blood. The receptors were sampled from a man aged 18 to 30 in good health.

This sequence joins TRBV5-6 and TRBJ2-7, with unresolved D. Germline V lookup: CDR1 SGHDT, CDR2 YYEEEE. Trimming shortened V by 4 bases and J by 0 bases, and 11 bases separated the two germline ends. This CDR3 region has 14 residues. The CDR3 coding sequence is TGTGCCAGCAGCCAAGGGCACGGCTCCTACGAGCAGTACTTC. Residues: CASSQGHGSYEQYF.

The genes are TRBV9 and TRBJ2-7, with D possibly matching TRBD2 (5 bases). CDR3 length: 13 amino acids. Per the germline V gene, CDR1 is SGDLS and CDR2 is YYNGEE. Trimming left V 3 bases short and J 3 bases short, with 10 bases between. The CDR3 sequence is CASSAEGFYEQYF. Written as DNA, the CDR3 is TGTGCCAGCAGCGCCGAGGGCTTCTACGAGCAGTACTTC.

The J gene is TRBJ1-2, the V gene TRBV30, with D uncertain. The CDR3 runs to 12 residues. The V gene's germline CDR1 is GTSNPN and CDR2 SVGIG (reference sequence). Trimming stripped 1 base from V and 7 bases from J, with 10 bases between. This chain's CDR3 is CAWSEKWAGYTF. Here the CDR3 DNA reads TGTGCCTGGAGTGAGAAGTGGGCTGGCTACACCTTC.

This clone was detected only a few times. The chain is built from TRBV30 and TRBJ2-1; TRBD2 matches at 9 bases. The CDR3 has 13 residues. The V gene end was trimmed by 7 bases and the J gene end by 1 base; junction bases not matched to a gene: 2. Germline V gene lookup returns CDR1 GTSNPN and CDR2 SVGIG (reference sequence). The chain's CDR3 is CASAGGSYNEQFF. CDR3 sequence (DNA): TGTGCCTCAGCGGGAGGATCCTACAATGAGCAGTTCTTC.

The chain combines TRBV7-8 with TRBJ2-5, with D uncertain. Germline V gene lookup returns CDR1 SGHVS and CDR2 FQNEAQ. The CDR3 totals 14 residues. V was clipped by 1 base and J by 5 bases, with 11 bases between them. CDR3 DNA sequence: TGTGCCAGCAGCTTAGGAGGAACTCCGGAGACCCAGTACTTC. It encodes CASSLGGTPETQYF.

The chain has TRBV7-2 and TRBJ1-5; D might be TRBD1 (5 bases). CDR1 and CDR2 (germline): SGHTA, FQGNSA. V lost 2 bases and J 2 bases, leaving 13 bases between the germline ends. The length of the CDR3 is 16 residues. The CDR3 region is CASSLPRGGRNQPQHF. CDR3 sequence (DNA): TGTGCCAGCAGCTTACCCCGGGGCGGTCGCAATCAGCCCCAGCATTTT.

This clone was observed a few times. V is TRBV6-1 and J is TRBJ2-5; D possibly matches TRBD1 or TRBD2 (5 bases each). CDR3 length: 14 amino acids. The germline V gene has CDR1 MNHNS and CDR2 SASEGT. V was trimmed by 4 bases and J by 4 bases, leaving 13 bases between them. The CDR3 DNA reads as TGTGCCAGCAGTGGACTCCGGGGCACAGAGACCCAGTACTTC. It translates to CASSGLRGTETQYF.

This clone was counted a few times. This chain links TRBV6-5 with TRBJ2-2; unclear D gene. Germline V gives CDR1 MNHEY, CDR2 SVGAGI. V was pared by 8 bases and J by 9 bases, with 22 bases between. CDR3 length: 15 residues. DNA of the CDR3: TGTGCCAGCTTGGCAGTAGCCAGCCGGAACTGGGAGCTGTTTTTT. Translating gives CASLAVASRNWELFF.

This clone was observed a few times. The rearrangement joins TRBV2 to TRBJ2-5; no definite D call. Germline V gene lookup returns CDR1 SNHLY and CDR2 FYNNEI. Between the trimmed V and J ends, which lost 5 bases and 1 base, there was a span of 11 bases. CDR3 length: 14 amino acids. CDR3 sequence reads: CASSSTFLQETQYF. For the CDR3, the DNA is TGTGCCAGCAGTTCGACTTTCCTCCAAGAGACCCAGTACTTC.

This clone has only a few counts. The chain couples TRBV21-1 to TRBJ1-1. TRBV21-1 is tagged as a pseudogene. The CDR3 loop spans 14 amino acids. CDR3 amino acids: CASSQGGPNTEAFF. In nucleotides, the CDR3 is TGTGCCAGCAGCCAAGGGGGACCGAACACTGAAGCTTTCTTT.